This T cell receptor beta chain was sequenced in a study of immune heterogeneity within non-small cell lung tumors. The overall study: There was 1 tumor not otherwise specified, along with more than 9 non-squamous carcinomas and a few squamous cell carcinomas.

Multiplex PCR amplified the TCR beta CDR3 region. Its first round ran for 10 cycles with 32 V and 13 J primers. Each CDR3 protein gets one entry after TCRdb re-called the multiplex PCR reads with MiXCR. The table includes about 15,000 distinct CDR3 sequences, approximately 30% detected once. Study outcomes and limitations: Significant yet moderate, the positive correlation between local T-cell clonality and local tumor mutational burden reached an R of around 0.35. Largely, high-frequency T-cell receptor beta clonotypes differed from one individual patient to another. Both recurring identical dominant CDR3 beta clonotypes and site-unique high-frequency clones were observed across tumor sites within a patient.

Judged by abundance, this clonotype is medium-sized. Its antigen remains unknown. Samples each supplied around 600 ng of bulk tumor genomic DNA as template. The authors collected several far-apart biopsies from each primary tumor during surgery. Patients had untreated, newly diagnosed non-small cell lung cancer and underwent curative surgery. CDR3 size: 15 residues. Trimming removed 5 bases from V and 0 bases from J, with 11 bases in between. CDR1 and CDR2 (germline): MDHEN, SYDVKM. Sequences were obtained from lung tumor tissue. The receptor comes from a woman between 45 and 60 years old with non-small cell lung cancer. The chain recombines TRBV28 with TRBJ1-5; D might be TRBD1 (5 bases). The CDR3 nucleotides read TGTGCCAGCAGTGAGGACAAAATTAGCAATCAGCCCCAGCATTTT. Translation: CASSEDKISNQPQHF.